Described below is a single T cell receptor beta chain sequence and its context. The table lists this clonotype with a count of one. Its antigen has not been determined. No base quality information exists; no much larger clone differs at one position. Evidence from a single read is weak. High-throughput TCR beta sequencing profiled peripheral blood CD8+ and CD4+ T cells from healthy donors, Susac syndrome patients and multiple sclerosis patients. Multiple sclerosis controls were treatment-naive patients with stable or active relapsing-remitting disease fulfilling revised McDonald criteria. Bulk CD8+ and CD4+ T cells were purified magnetically by negative isolation, whereas CD8+ TEMRA cells were enriched by FACS. Blood was drawn into EDTA tubes, processed within 24 hours, and PBMCs were isolated by density gradient centrifugation. PBMCs intended for TCR sequencing were frozen in liquid nitrogen and were later thawed in a 37 degrees C water bath. Purity of sorted or isolated CD4+, CD8+ and CD8+ TEMRA cells was at least 90%.

This record belongs to a study of CD8 T cells in Susac syndrome (dated by TCRdb to between 2018 and 2020). In the study overall: The study used repertoire sequencing to test whether antigen drove CD8+ T cell activation and differentiation in Susac syndrome. The study compared CD8+ T cell repertoire clonality among approximately twelve healthy donors, 14 Susac syndrome patients and 15 multiple sclerosis patients. Beyond this particular receptor, the publication reports: The study acknowledged that relatively few individuals were included in the TCR sequencing and HLA analysis.

The CDR3 holds 12 amino acids from the cysteine to the phenylalanine. Only CDR3 DNA remains: 36 bases, in frame from the first base. CDR1 and CDR2 were assigned from the germline V gene (reference sequence) as GTSNPN and SVGIG. V drops 0 bases and J drops 6 bases, leaving 6 bases in between. RNA was extracted using the RNeasy kit, and about 0.5 to 1 ug of the RNA was reverse transcribed with random hexamers. The immunoSEQ multiplex PCR assay, which covers 54 Vbeta and 13 Jbeta segments, was used to amplify TCR beta CDR3 regions. Bias from PCR amplification was corrected by using a synthetic template baseline for primer optimization and for computational correction. Per the original workflow: Reads were annotated to V, D and J genes according to IMGT and were analyzed with immunoSEQ Analyzer, with only productive sequences retained. Clonality was calculated as one minus the Shannon entropy normalized by log2 of the number of productive unique sequences. Public and private clones were assessed among the 100 most prevalent clones of each patient and control. A clone was defined as Susac-specific if it was absent from the healthy and MS cohorts, from more than 850 published viral clones and from other ImmuneACCESS disease sequences. TCRdb trimmed public reads at Q25 via fastp, called clones via MiXCR and kept in-frame beta chains. Each CDR3 protein gets just one entry, which takes the most common genes and DNA from the rows behind it. TCRdb assigned the V and J calls; the authors' analysis was not used. The sample profile shows around 140,000 distinct CDR3 sequences; around 75% of them were found once. The top ten hold 0.51% of the sample.

The V and J segments used are TRBV30 and TRBJ2-1, with no D gene named confidently. The sequence was collected from a human donor with multiple sclerosis. The source material was CD8+ T cells from PBMCs. The nucleotide sequence is TGTGCCTGGAGTGTGATTAGCAATGAGCAGTTCTTC. The translation is CAWSVISNEQFF.